This TCR beta chain stems from a study of T cell changes during pregnancy in multiple sclerosis. Some clones are missing from TCRdb's copy, which holds only in-frame ones; the method was immunoSEQ multiplex PCR. The sample contains some 120,000 clones, roughly 97% of which appear only once. This clonotype was sampled from a female donor with multiple sclerosis, enrolled in a pregnancy study. The source was peripheral blood, collected after pregnancy.

CDR3 sequence reads: CASSFTGTSGETQYF. CDR3 nucleotides: TGTGCCAGCAGTTTTACCGGGACTAGCGGAGAGACCCAGTACTTC. The V gene is TRBV27, the J gene TRBJ2-5; 11 bases fit TRBD2. The CDR3 is 15 amino acids. In germline, CDR1 is MNHEY, CDR2 SMNVEV (reference sequence). The J segment lost 4 bases and the V segment lost 3 bases, leaving 4 bases of the junction unmatched.